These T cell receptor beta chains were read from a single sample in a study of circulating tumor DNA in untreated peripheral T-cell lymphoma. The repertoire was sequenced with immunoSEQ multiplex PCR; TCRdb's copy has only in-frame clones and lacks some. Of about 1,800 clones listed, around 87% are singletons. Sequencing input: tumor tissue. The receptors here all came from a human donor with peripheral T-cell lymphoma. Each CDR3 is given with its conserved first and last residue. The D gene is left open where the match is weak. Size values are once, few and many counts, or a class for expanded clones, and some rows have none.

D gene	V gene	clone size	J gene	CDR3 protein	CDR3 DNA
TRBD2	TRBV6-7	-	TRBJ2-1	CASSQHLAGTSSYNEQFF	TGTGCCAGCAGTCAACACCTAGCGGGGACCAGCTCCTACAATGAGCAGTTCTTC
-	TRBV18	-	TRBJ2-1	CASSATGTNNEQFF	TGTGCCAGCTCTGCAACCGGGACGAACAATGAGCAGTTCTTC
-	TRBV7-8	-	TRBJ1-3	CASSLGGLSNTIYF	TGTGCCAGCAGCTTAGGAGGGCTGAGTAACACCATATATTTT
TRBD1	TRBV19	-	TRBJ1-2	CASSRRDSLSYGYTF	TGTGCCAGTAGCCGCCGGGACAGCTTAAGCTATGGCTACACCTTC
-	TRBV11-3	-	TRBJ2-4	CASAWGGGLAKNIQYF	TGTGCCAGCGCCTGGGGAGGGGGCTTGGCCAAAAACATTCAGTACTTC
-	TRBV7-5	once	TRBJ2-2	CASSQPGQVNTGELFF	TGTGCCAGCAGTCAACCGGGACAAGTTAACACCGGGGAGCTGTTTTTT
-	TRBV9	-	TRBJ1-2	CASSLSPEGVLNYGYTF	TGTGCCAGCAGCCTCTCCCCAGAGGGAGTTCTAAATTATGGCTACACCTTC
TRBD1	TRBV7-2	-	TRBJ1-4	CASIPPGGEKLFF	TGTGCCAGCATCCCCCCAGGGGGTGAAAAACTGTTTTTT
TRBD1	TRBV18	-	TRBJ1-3	CASSRDRGPNSGNTIYF	TGTGCCAGCTCACGGGACAGGGGGCCAAACTCTGGAAACACCATATATTTT
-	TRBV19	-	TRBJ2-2	CASSSEEGMDTGELFF	TGTGCCAGTAGTTCAGAAGAGGGTATGGACACCGGGGAGCTGTTTTTT
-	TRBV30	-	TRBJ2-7	CAWSTTGGYEQYF	TGTGCCTGGAGTACGACGGGCGGGTACGAGCAGTACTTC
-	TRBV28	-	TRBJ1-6	CASSPQGSSYNSPLHF	TGTGCCAGCAGCCCCCAGGGGAGCTCCTATAATTCACCCCTCCACTTT
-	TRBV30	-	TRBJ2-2	CAWSTVRIGELFF	TGTGCCTGGAGTACAGTGAGGATCGGGGAGCTGTTTTTT
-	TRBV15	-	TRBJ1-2	CATSRGDLDLNYSYTF	TGTGCCACCAGCAGAGGGGACCTTGACCTTAACTATAGCTACACCTTC
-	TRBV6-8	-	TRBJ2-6	CASSEGGSGANVLTF	TGTGCCAGCAGTGAGGGGGGCTCTGGGGCCAACGTCCTGACTTTC
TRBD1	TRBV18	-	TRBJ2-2	CASSQDRTGMNTGELFF	TGTGCCAGCTCACAAGACCGGACAGGGATGAACACCGGGGAGCTGTTTTTT
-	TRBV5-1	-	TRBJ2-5	CASSLNRIQETQYF	TGCGCCAGCAGCTTGAATCGGATCCAAGAGACCCAGTACTTC
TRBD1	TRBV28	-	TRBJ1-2	CASSLLTGGGDNYGYTF	TGTGCCAGCAGTTTATTAACAGGGGGCGGAGATAACTATGGCTACACCTTC
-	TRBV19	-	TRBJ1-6	CASSSGGQGKSPLHF	TGTGCCAGTAGCTCTGGGGGGCAGGGCAAATCACCCCTCCACTTT
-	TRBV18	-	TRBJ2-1	CASSRWDYNEQFF	TGTGCCAGCTCACGCTGGGACTACAATGAGCAGTTCTTC
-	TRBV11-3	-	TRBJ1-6	CASSPTGGLSSPLHF	TGTGCCAGCAGCCCCACTGGGGGCTTGAGTTCACCCCTCCACTTT
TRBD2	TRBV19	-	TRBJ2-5	CASSARLAGGGETQYF	TGTGCCAGTAGTGCCCGACTAGCGGGGGGAGGAGAGACCCAGTACTTC
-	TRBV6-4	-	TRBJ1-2	CASRRSTGTTNYGYTF	TGTGCCAGCAGGAGAAGTACGGGGACCACTAACTATGGCTACACCTTC
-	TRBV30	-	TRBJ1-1	CAGGRGDTEAFF	TGTGCCGGGGGACGAGGGGACACTGAAGCTTTCTTT
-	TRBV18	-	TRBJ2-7	CASSPPGSLREQYF	TGTGCCAGCTCACCACCGGGTAGCCTGCGCGAGCAGTACTTC
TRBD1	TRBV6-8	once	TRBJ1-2	CASRATQGALGGYTF	TGTGCCAGCAGGGCTACACAGGGGGCGCTAGGTGGCTACACCTTC
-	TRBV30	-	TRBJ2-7	CAWSVLDEQYF	TGTGCCTGGAGTGTACTGGATGAGCAGTACTTC
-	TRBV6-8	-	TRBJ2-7	CASSYDPEGSYEQYF	TGTGCCAGCAGTTACGATCCGGAAGGCTCCTACGAGCAGTACTTC
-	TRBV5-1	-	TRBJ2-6	CASSPTRSGANVLTF	TGCGCCAGCAGCCCGACCCGGTCTGGGGCCAACGTCCTGACTTTC
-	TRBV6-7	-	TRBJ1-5	CASVDGINQPQHF	TGTGCCAGCGTGGACGGAATCAATCAGCCCCAGCATTTT
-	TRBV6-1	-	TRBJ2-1	CASSEGSANEQFF	TGTGCCAGCAGTGAAGGGTCAGCCAATGAGCAGTTCTTC
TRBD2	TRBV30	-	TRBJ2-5	CAWTAGGRAQETQYF	TGTGCCTGGACAGCGGGGGGGCGAGCCCAAGAGACCCAGTACTTC
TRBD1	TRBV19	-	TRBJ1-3	CASSRTGGTGNTIYF	TGTGCCAGTAGTAGGACAGGGGGAACCGGAAACACCATATATTTT
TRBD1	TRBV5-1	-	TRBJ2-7	CASSLADRGDEQYF	TGCGCCAGCAGCTTGGCGGACAGGGGAGACGAGCAGTACTTC
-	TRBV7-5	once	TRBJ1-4	CASSRTGGPPTNEKLFF	TGTGCCAGCAGCCGGACAGGAGGGCCCCCAACTAATGAAAAACTGTTTTTT
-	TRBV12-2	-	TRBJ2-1	CAGLPETTSNEQFF	TGTGCCGGACTACCGGAGACTACGTCCAATGAGCAGTTCTTC
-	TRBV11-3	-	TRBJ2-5	CASSYRTPTKETQYF	TGTGCCAGCAGTTATAGGACGCCGACTAAAGAGACCCAGTACTTC
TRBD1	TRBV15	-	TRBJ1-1	CATSRDRGLAEAFF	TGTGCCACCAGCAGGGACAGGGGGCTCGCTGAAGCTTTCTTT
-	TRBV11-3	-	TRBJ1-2	CASSLEYPAGGYTF	TGTGCCAGCAGCTTGGAGTATCCTGCCGGGGGCTACACCTTC
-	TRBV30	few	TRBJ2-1	CAWRAGALIEQFF	TGTGCCTGGAGGGCGGGGGCCTTGATTGAGCAGTTCTTC
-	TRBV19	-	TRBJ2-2	CASSITLGTNTGELFF	TGTGCCAGTAGTATTACTCTGGGGACCAACACCGGGGAGCTGTTTTTT
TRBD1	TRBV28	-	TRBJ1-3	CASSQTGTGTGNTIYF	TGTGCCAGCAGCCAGACCGGGACAGGGACTGGAAACACCATATATTTT
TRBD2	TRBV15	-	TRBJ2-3	CATSSRTSGAGDTQYF	TGTGCCACCAGCAGCAGGACTAGCGGGGCAGGGGATACGCAGTATTTT
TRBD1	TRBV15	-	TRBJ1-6	CATSREAGTGGPPLHF	TGTGCCACCAGCAGAGAAGCCGGGACAGGGGGTCCACCCCTCCACTTT
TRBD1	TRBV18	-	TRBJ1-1	CASSLTGVEAFF	TGTGCCAGCTCATTGACAGGGGTGGAAGCTTTCTTT
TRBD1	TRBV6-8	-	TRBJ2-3	CASRYNRGQTDTQYF	TGTGCCAGCAGGTACAACAGGGGGCAGACAGATACGCAGTATTTT
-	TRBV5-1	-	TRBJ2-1	CASSPSKGGPYNEQFF	TGCGCCAGCAGCCCTAGCAAGGGTGGCCCCTACAATGAGCAGTTCTTC
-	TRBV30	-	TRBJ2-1	CAWRAGGLRNEQFF	TGTGCCTGGAGGGCGGGCGGGCTTAGAAATGAGCAGTTCTTC
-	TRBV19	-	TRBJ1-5	CASRVTSRSNQPQHF	TGTGCCAGTAGGGTGACCTCGCGGAGCAATCAGCCCCAGCATTTT